These 28 T cell receptor beta chains were all obtained from the same sample, sequenced in a study of CD8 T cells in ankylosing spondylitis. MiXCR, run by TCRdb on the 5' RACE reads, gives a single entry per CDR3 protein. The data show 300,000 to 350,000 distinct CDR3 sequences, with less than 25% seen just once and 3% to 4% held by the top ten. Sequencing was carried out using blood, either unsorted or a sorted T cell fraction (not recorded which). The source is a female donor with ankylosing spondylitis or in good health (not recorded which).

The chain has TRBV5-1 and TRBJ2-7; D possibly uses TRBD1 or TRBD2 (6 bases each). Per the germline V gene, CDR1 is SGHRS and CDR2 is YFSETQ. V lost 0 bases to trimming and J lost 3 bases, with 22 bases between them. The CDR3 sequence is 18 residues long. This CDR3 is CASSLAQVVNGGGYEQYF. In DNA form, the CDR3 reads TGCGCCAGCAGCTTGGCCCAGGTAGTCAACGGGGGCGGCTACGAGCAGTACTTC.

This clonotype was counted a few times. Here the CDR3 DNA reads TGCGCCAGCAGCCAAGATTACAGGGACAATGAGCAGTTCTTC. It codes for CASSQDYRDNEQFF. This chain connects TRBV4-3 to TRBJ2-1; a weak D match, TRBD1 (6 bases). Germline CDR1 reads LGHNA; CDR2 reads YSLEER. The length of the CDR3 is 14 residues. V shed 0 bases and J shed 5 bases, with 8 bases lying between them.

This clonotype was observed many times. The rearrangement uses TRBV29-1 and TRBJ1-2; the D is unclear. CDR3 length equals 14 residues. The V and J ends lost 2 bases and 5 bases respectively, with 15 bases between them. Looked up from germline, CDR1 is SQVTM and CDR2 is ANQGSEA. CDR3 sequence: CSVEKEFGDYGYTF. The CDR3 DNA reads TGCAGCGTTGAAAAGGAGTTTGGGGATTATGGCTACACCTTC.

This clonotype was counted only a few times. This sequence joins TRBV12-3 or TRBV12-4 and TRBJ2-7; 10 nucleotides line up with TRBD2. The CDR3 runs to 15 residues. V shed 7 bases and J 4 bases; nucleotides not matched to a gene: 10. The CDR3 reads CASTRAGAGGYEQYF. The CDR3 DNA reads as TGTGCCAGCACCCGGGCGGGAGCGGGAGGGTACGAGCAGTACTTC.

The chain links TRBV5-5 to TRBJ1-5; a possible D gene is TRBD1 (6 bases). The V gene lost 4 bases and the J gene lost 7 bases, with 18 bases spanning the gap. CDR3 length equals 15 residues. The V gene's germline CDR1 is SGHKS and CDR2 YYEKEE (reference sequence). The CDR3 spells CASSPLTGSLQPQHF. The CDR3 coding sequence is TGTGCCAGCAGCCCCCTGACAGGATCCCTCCAGCCCCAGCATTTT.

This clonotype came up many times. The rearrangement uses TRBV7-2 and TRBJ2-1; 14 nucleotides match TRBD2. Per germline, CDR1 SGHTA and CDR2 FQGNSA. The CDR3 runs to 19 residues. Trimming took 0 bases from V and 0 from J; bases not matched to a gene: 4. The CDR3 region has the DNA TGTGCCAGCAGCTTAGCGAGGACTAGCGGGAGGAGCTCCTACAATGAGCAGTTCTTC. Amino acid sequence: CASSLARTSGRSSYNEQFF. The full variable domain, with the rest looked up from reference TRBV7-2 and TRBJ2-1, is GAGVSQSPSNKVTEKGKDVELRCDPISGHTALYWYRQSLGQGLEFLIYFQGNSAPDKSGLPSDRFSAERTGGSVSTLTIQRTQQEDSAVYLCASSLARTSGRSSYNEQFFGPGTRLTVL.

This chain uses TRBV20-1 with TRBJ2-7; 7 bases fit TRBD2. The CDR3 sequence is 16 residues long. Trimming at V came to 0 bases and at J to 1 base, leaving 9 bases not matched to a gene. Germline assignment: CDR1 DFQATT and CDR2 SNEGSKA (reference sequence). The CDR3 reads CSARDLREVLSYEQYF. The CDR3 region has the DNA TGCAGTGCTAGAGATCTTCGGGAGGTCTTATCCTACGAGCAGTACTTC.

V is TRBV7-9 and J is TRBJ2-1; D uncertain. V dropped 4 bases and J dropped 0 bases, with 10 bases sitting between them. The CDR3 contains 15 residues. Germline V gene sequence: CDR1 SEHNR, CDR2 FQNEAQ (reference sequence). CDR3 sequence: CASSSYSHSYNEQFF. For the CDR3, the DNA is TGTGCCAGCAGCTCATACTCCCACTCCTACAATGAGCAGTTCTTC.

This chain joins TRBV3-1 and TRBJ2-5, with unresolved D. Per germline, CDR1 LGHDT and CDR2 YNNKEL (reference sequence). Between the trimmed V and J ends, which lost 4 bases and 0 bases, there was a span of 12 bases. This CDR3 comprises 15 residues. The CDR3 DNA is TGTGCCAGCAGCCCAAATCGGATGTACCAAGAGACCCAGTACTTC. This encodes CASSPNRMYQETQYF.

V is TRBV9 and J is TRBJ2-3; maybe TRBD2 (5 bases). CDR3 length equals 15 residues. Germline assignment: CDR1 SGDLS and CDR2 YYNGEE. Trimming shortened V by 0 bases and J by 2 bases, and 10 bases separated the two germline ends. As DNA, the CDR3 is TGTGCCAGCAGCGTAGGGAGCGGAATCACAGATACGCAGTATTTT. Amino acid sequence: CASSVGSGITDTQYF.

The chain is built from TRBV20-1 and TRBJ1-4, with TRBD1 as a possible D gene (6 bases). CDR3 length equals 13 residues. V gave up 5 bases and J gave up 6 bases, with 13 bases separating them. Germline lookup yields CDR1 DFQATT and CDR2 SNEGSKA (reference sequence). CDR3 nucleotides: TGCAGTGCTCCCGAGCAGGGGCATGAAAAACTGTTTTTT. Protein product: CSAPEQGHEKLFF.

The table lists this clonotype with many counts. This chain connects TRBV29-1 to TRBJ2-1; TRBD2 aligns across 7 bases. The CDR3 loop spans 12 amino acids. Germline lookup yields CDR1 SQVTM and CDR2 ANQGSEA. After removal of 7 bases from V and 6 bases from J, the junction contained 6 bases not matched to a gene. CDR3 loop: CSGGLVGNEQFF. Here the CDR3 DNA reads TGCAGCGGAGGACTAGTGGGCAATGAGCAGTTCTTC.

This chain joins TRBV6-5 and TRBJ2-3; D ambiguous. V gave up 6 bases and J gave up 4 bases, with 8 bases separating them. There are 12 residues in the CDR3. The germline gives CDR1 MNHEY, CDR2 SVGAGI. The CDR3 region has the DNA TGTGCCAGCAGGCAGGTCCCAGATACGCAGTATTTT. Protein: CASRQVPDTQYF.

This clonotype was seen many times. The genes are TRBV20-1 and TRBJ2-5; a weak D match, TRBD1 (6 bases). V lost 2 bases and J 3 bases, leaving 10 bases between the germline ends. CDR1 and CDR2 from the germline V gene are DFQATT and SNEGSKA (reference sequence). The CDR3 loop spans 13 amino acids. The CDR3 loop reads CSARQYREETQYF. The CDR3 DNA reads TGCAGTGCTAGACAGTACAGGGAAGAGACCCAGTACTTC.

This chain connects TRBV5-1 to TRBJ2-7; no clear D gene. CDR1 is SGHRS and CDR2 is YFSETQ in the germline V gene. CDR3 length: 13 amino acids. V lost 4 bases, J lost 3 bases, and 11 bases lay in between. This CDR3 reads CASSIDKIYEQYF. For the CDR3, the DNA is TGCGCCAGCAGCATTGACAAGATCTACGAGCAGTACTTC.

The chain couples TRBV9 to TRBJ2-7; possible D gene TRBD2, 5 bases. Trimming cost V 1 base and J 2 bases, with 7 bases left between them. The CDR3 is 13 residues long. CDR1 and CDR2 (germline): SGDLS, YYNGEE. The CDR3: CASSVSGAYEQYF. The CDR3 nucleotides are TGTGCCAGCAGCGTAAGCGGAGCCTACGAGCAGTACTTC.

Ten or more counts support this clonotype. Here the CDR3 reads CASSWGLAGDEQYF. The CDR3 coding sequence is TGTGCCAGCAGTTGGGGACTAGCGGGAGACGAGCAGTACTTC. This chain joins TRBV12-3 or TRBV12-4 and TRBJ2-7, with 14 bases fitting TRBD2. There are 14 residues in the CDR3. V gave up 4 bases and J gave up 5 bases; unmatched junction bases: 1.

This clonotype has a handful of counts. The chain couples TRBV20-1 to TRBJ2-4, with D possibly being TRBD2 (6 bases). The CDR3 sequence is 17 residues long. The ends were cut back, 5 bases at V and 0 bases at J, with 20 bases in the middle. Per germline, CDR1 DFQATT and CDR2 SNEGSKA (reference sequence). CDR3 DNA: TGCAGTGCTCCCGGGAATAAGGCCGGGAGAGCCAAAAACATTCAGTACTTC. This encodes CSAPGNKAGRAKNIQYF.

The V call is TRBV4-3, the J call TRBJ2-3, with D perhaps matching TRBD1 or TRBD2 (6 bases each). The CDR3 contains 17 residues. The germline CDR1 and CDR2 sequences are LGHNA and YSLEER. The V end lost 0 bases, the J end lost 4 bases, and 17 bases lay between the germline ends. CDR3 loop: CASSQDPAGGRSDTQYF. The CDR3 bases are TGCGCCAGCAGCCAAGACCCCGCTGGGGGGCGTTCAGATACGCAGTATTTT.

This clonotype has just a few counts. The CDR3 bases are TGCAGTGCTAGCGGACAGGGGGCGGGTGAGCAGTACTTC. The encoded protein is CSASGQGAGEQYF. The chain uses TRBV20-1 and TRBJ2-7, with 11 bases identical to TRBD1. The V and J ends lost 3 bases and 7 bases, in that order; junction bases with no gene match: 5. In germline, CDR1 is DFQATT, CDR2 SNEGSKA (reference sequence). The CDR3 consists of 13 residues.

This clonotype was counted at least ten times. The rearrangement uses TRBV29-1 and TRBJ2-5, with TRBD2 matching over 13 bases. The CDR3 consists of 14 residues. The ends lost 4 bases at V and 5 bases at J; junction bases unmatched: 4. Germline CDR1 and CDR2: SQVTM and ANQGSEA. CDR3 loop: CSVVRTSGSETQYF. The CDR3 bases are TGCAGCGTTGTTCGGACTAGCGGGAGCGAGACCCAGTACTTC.

In its sample, this clonotype was seen a few times. The V call is TRBV2, the J call TRBJ2-1; 9 bases align to TRBD2. Germline-derived CDR1 and CDR2 are SNHLY and FYNNEI. This CDR3 is 16 amino acids long. The J segment lost 5 bases and the V segment lost 6 bases, leaving 11 bases of the junction unmatched. CDR3 DNA: TGTGCCAGCAGCGCTAAGGGACTAGCTCCAAACAATGAGCAGTTCTTC. Amino acid sequence: CASSAKGLAPNNEQFF.

At least ten counts were recorded for this clonotype. CDR3 nucleotides: TGTGCCAGCAGTTTACACACCCGCTACACCTTC. Amino acid sequence: CASSLHTRYTF. The J gene is TRBJ1-2, the V gene TRBV12-3 or TRBV12-4, with D uncertain. Trimming removed 2 bases from V and 9 bases from J, with 7 bases in between. This CDR3 has 11 residues.

This clonotype occurred a few times. This chain joins TRBV18 and TRBJ1-6; D possibly corresponds to TRBD1 (5 bases). From germline, CDR1 is KGHSH and CDR2 LQKENI. The CDR3 totals 14 residues. V shed 3 bases and J shed 6 bases, with 9 bases lying between them. The CDR3 DNA follows: TGTGCCAGCTCACCGACAGTGGGTAATTCACCCCTCCACTTT. Translated: CASSPTVGNSPLHF.

CDR3 in DNA: TGTGCCAGCAGTGAAAGGGCTAGCGGGACTAATGAGCAGTTCTTC. This gives the protein CASSERASGTNEQFF. V is TRBV25-1 and J is TRBJ2-1; 9 nucleotides match TRBD2. The CDR3 is made up of 15 amino acids. With 2 bases clipped from V and 7 bases from J, the junction kept 6 bases outside the gene matches. Germline V gene data show CDR1 as MGHDK and CDR2 as SYGVNS.

The chain recombines TRBV9 with TRBJ2-1, with D uncertain. With 0 bases removed from V and 6 bases from J, the gap between germline ends came to 13 bases. The CDR3 consists of 15 residues. CDR1 and CDR2 (germline): SGDLS, YYNGEE. CDR3 DNA sequence: TGTGCCAGCAGCGTAGAAGGCCTCCGTGGCAATGAGCAGTTCTTC. Protein: CASSVEGLRGNEQFF.

The gene calls are TRBV28 and TRBJ1-2, with D perhaps TRBD1 (5 bases). Germline lookup yields CDR1 MDHEN and CDR2 SYDVKM. V lost 5 bases and J 7 bases, leaving 32 bases between the germline ends. The CDR3 length is 19 residues. The CDR3 protein is CASSPPRPPGRRQMVGYTF. The CDR3 coding sequence is TGTGCCAGCAGTCCCCCTCGCCCTCCGGGACGGCGTCAGATGGTTGGCTACACCTTC.

This clonotype was observed a handful of times. The V gene is TRBV20-1, the J gene TRBJ1-1, with no clear D. This CDR3 is 11 amino acids long. Trimming removed 5 bases from V and 4 bases from J, with 8 bases in between. Germline V gene lookup returns CDR1 DFQATT and CDR2 SNEGSKA (reference sequence). CDR3 loop: CSAGKGTEAFF. CDR3 DNA sequence: TGCAGTGCTGGGAAGGGCACTGAAGCTTTCTTT.